The 16 T cell receptor beta chains reported below all come from one sample, sequenced in a study of CD4+ T cells in melanoma. Only in-frame clones appear in the TCRdb table, and some are missing; sequencing was by immunoSEQ multiplex PCR. The sample holds around 7,000 clones, roughly 47% seen once. Input material: cells from a culture (not recorded whether cultured in vitro). The receptor set was obtained from a human donor with melanoma.

The J gene is TRBJ2-1, the V gene TRBV10-3; weak D call: TRBD1 (6 bases). The CDR3 is 15 residues long. The V gene lost 3 bases and the J gene lost 8 bases, with 17 bases spanning the gap. Germline CDR1 is ENHRY and CDR2 is SYGVKD. The CDR3 sequence: CAISDKTGSRDEQFF. The CDR3 coding sequence is TGTGCCATCAGTGACAAGACAGGCTCCAGGGATGAGCAGTTCTTC.

The chain carries TRBV15 and TRBJ1-1, with D maybe TRBD1 (6 bases). In germline, CDR1 is LNHNV, CDR2 YYDKDF (reference sequence). The CDR3 covers 14 residues. Trimming removed 5 bases from V and 5 bases from J, with 15 bases in between. The CDR3 here is CATSLFGGNTEAFF. DNA for the CDR3: TGTGCCACCAGCCTCTTCGGGGGCAATACTGAAGCTTTCTTT.

This clone was observed a few times. Germline is not matched at one junction end, which may reflect a read error. The chain links TRBV7-7 to TRBJ2-2; 7 bases align to TRBD1. The germline V gene encodes CDR1 SSHAT and CDR2 FNYEAQ (reference sequence). There are 15 residues in the CDR3. As DNA, the CDR3 is TGTGCTAGCAGCTTAGGGGACAGAAACACCGGGGAGCTGTTTTTT. Its protein product is CASSLGDRNTGELFF. Full variable domain (missing parts from reference TRBV7-7 and TRBJ2-2): GAGVSQSPRYKVTKRGQDVTLRCDPISSHATLYWYQQALGQGPEFLTYFNYEAQPDKSGLPSDRFSAERPEGSISTLTIQRTEQRDSAMYRCASSLGDRNTGELFFGEGSRLTVL.

The V and J genes are TRBV5-1 and TRBJ2-3; TRBD1 matches 10 bases. This CDR3 is 15 amino acids long. Trimming took 3 bases from V and 4 from J; bases not matched to a gene: 5. Per the germline V gene, CDR1 is SGHRS and CDR2 is YFSETQ. The CDR3 loop reads CASSSGQGKSDTQYF. The CDR3 bases are TGCGCCAGCAGCTCGGGACAGGGGAAATCAGATACGCAGTATTTT.

The chain employs TRBV15 and TRBJ1-6, with D uncertain. The germline V gene encodes CDR1 LNHNV and CDR2 YYDKDF (reference sequence). The CDR3 spans 14 residues. V was shortened by 5 bases and J by 7 bases, with 12 bases between the two germline ends. This chain's CDR3 is CATSSRALNSPLHF. The CDR3 nucleotides read TGTGCCACCAGCTCCCGGGCCTTAAATTCACCCCTCCACTTT.

DNA of the CDR3: TGTGCCAGCAGCTTAGGGACGCCGGCCCCTTCACCCCTCCACTTT. This translates into CASSLGTPAPSPLHF. This chain links TRBV11-2 with TRBJ1-6; D uncertain. This CDR3 is built from 15 residues. Germline-derived CDR1 and CDR2 are SGHAT and FQNNGV. Deletions cut 1 base from V and 9 bases from J, with 13 bases between.

This clone has just a few counts. The chain joins TRBV5-1 to TRBJ2-2; the match to TRBD1 covers 11 bases. The CDR3 has 14 amino acids. V lost 4 bases, J lost 5 bases, and 1 base stayed unmatched. The germline V gene encodes CDR1 SGHRS and CDR2 YFSETQ. In DNA form, the CDR3 reads TGCGCCAGCAGCGGGACAGGGGGAACCGGGGAGCTGTTTTTT. This sequence encodes CASSGTGGTGELFF.

The chain is built from TRBV14 and TRBJ1-2; possible D gene TRBD1, 5 bases. V was pared by 0 bases and J by 7 bases, with 9 bases between. Germline CDR1 reads SGHDN; CDR2 reads FVKESK. The CDR3 loop spans 13 amino acids. The CDR3 coding sequence is TGTGCCAGCAGCCAAGACACAGGATTTGGCTACACCTTC. It encodes CASSQDTGFGYTF. The variable domain in full, completed from reference TRBV14 and TRBJ1-2, reads EAGVTQFPSHSVIEKGQTVTLRCDPISGHDNLYWYRRVMGKEIKFLLHFVKESKQDESGMPNNRFLAERTGGTYSTLKVQPAELEDSGVYFCASSQDTGFGYTFGSGTRLTVV.

The rearrangement uses TRBV4-2 and TRBJ2-2, with 7 bases aligning to TRBD1. The trim removed 4 bases at V and 4 bases at J, leaving 9 bases unmatched. Per germline, CDR1 LGHNA and CDR2 YNFKEQ. The CDR3 is made up of 16 amino acids. CDR3 in DNA: TGTGCCAGCAGCCGAAGGGGGCAGGGAATCACCGGGGAGCTGTTTTTT. Translating it yields CASSRRGQGITGELFF.

This clone turned up a few times. The V and J genes are TRBV10-3 and TRBJ1-2; 8 bases are a match to TRBD1. With 8 bases clipped from V and 3 bases from J, the junction kept 5 bases outside the gene matches. This CDR3 is built from 13 residues. Germline CDR1 reads ENHRY; CDR2 reads SYGVKD. CDR3 residues: CAIQGAADYGYTF. The CDR3 DNA is TGTGCCATCCAGGGGGCGGCAGACTATGGCTACACCTTC.

The V gene is TRBV5-1, the J gene TRBJ2-2; D might be TRBD2 (5 bases). In germline, CDR1 is SGHRS, CDR2 YFSETQ. Between the trimmed V and J ends, which lost 4 bases and 2 bases, there was a span of 6 bases. This CDR3 region has 13 residues. In nucleotides, the CDR3 is TGCGCCAGCAGCCGGGAAAACACCGGGGAGCTGTTTTTT. Protein product: CASSRENTGELFF.

V usage is TRBV6-4 and J usage is TRBJ1-1; D is ambiguous. V was clipped by 7 bases and J by 5 bases, with 17 bases between them. There are 14 residues in the CDR3. The germline gives CDR1 MRHNA, CDR2 SNTAGT. The CDR3 bases are TGTGCCAGCACCGACGAGGGTATTCAGACTGAAGCTTTCTTT. This gives the protein CASTDEGIQTEAFF.

V gene TRBV4-1 combines with J gene TRBJ1-4, with D tentatively TRBD1 (5 bases). V shed 0 bases and J shed 8 bases, with 16 bases lying between them. Germline values: CDR1 MGHRA, CDR2 YSYEKL. The CDR3 has 16 residues. The CDR3 bases are TGCGCCAGCAGCCAAGACGCCGACAGTCTTAGGGAAAAACTGTTTTTT. Protein: CASSQDADSLREKLFF.

V gene TRBV7-8 combines with J gene TRBJ1-5, with a tentative D call TRBD1 (5 bases). Germline CDR1 and CDR2: SGHVS and FQNEAQ. This CDR3 has 13 residues. V was clipped by 0 bases and J by 5 bases, with 5 bases between them. CDR3 in amino acids: CASSLAGDQPQHF. The DNA of the CDR3 is TGTGCCAGCAGCTTAGCAGGGGATCAGCCCCAGCATTTT.

V usage is TRBV5-4 and J usage is TRBJ1-1; no firm D call. Trimming took 0 bases from V and 1 from J, leaving 4 bases between them. From germline, CDR1 is SGHNT and CDR2 YYREEE (reference sequence). This CDR3 comprises 13 residues. CDR3 amino acids: CASSLGGNTEAFF. The CDR3 DNA sequence: TGTGCCAGCAGCTTGGGGGGGAACACTGAAGCTTTCTTT.

The chain links TRBV6-5 to TRBJ2-3, with a weak D call TRBD1 (5 bases). The CDR3 loop spans 16 amino acids. Per germline, CDR1 MNHEY and CDR2 SVGAGI. Trimming left V 3 bases short and J 1 base short, with 14 bases between. The CDR3: CASSYQGSIGTDTQYF. Here the CDR3 DNA reads TGTGCCAGCAGTTATCAGGGAAGTATAGGCACAGATACGCAGTATTTT.